The clone carrying this TCR beta chain was found many times. The data derive from a study of T-cell memory formation after mild COVID-19. Study-wide context: TCR clusters were largely donor specific.

UMIs and sample barcodes were carried by the TCR alpha and TCR beta cDNA libraries that 5'RACE produced using constant-segment primers. TCRdb re-called the 5' RACE reads with MiXCR, one entry per CDR3 protein. Of 150,000 to 200,000 distinct CDR3 sequences listed, roughly 11% are singletons. CDR1 and CDR2 (germline): MNHNS, SASEGT. Trimming left V 5 bases short and J 0 bases short, with 7 bases between. This CDR3 spans 13 amino acids. The rearrangement uses TRBV6-1 and TRBJ1-1; D ambiguous. This sequence originates from a man aged 18-30 years who had mild COVID-19 (a few samples of this study predate the infection). Cell type and time point are not known. Input material: PBMCs or a T cell subset sorted from them (not recorded which). The CDR3 DNA reads as TGTGCCAGCAGTTCTCGATTGAACACTGAAGCTTTCTTT. It codes for CASSSRLNTEAFF.